Sequencing of this TCR beta chain was carried out in a study of early T cells in non-severe SARS-CoV-2 infection. About the research overall: Bulk RNA isolated from unsorted whole blood underwent sequencing; chains were not paired.

Individual cDNA molecules were tagged with unique molecular identifiers. Each CDR3 protein gets one entry after TCRdb re-called the 5' RACE reads with MiXCR. The data show about 61,000 distinct CDR3 sequences, around 11% seen once. The clonotype originates from an adult who was a healthcare worker with PCR-confirmed SARS-CoV-2 infection or an uninfected control (not recorded which). The donor label of this sample is uncertain. Sequencing used whole blood, obtained at baseline.

The CDR3 loop is CASSFDYSPNNEQFF. The CDR3 DNA is TGTGCCAGCAGCTTTGACTACAGCCCCAACAATGAGCAGTTCTTC. This sequence joins TRBV11-3 and TRBJ2-1, with D tentatively TRBD2 (5 bases). This CDR3 spans 15 amino acids. V gave up 3 bases and J gave up 5 bases, with 14 bases separating them. Germline CDR1 and CDR2: SGHNT and YENEEA. The variable domain in full, with the rest retrieved from reference TRBV11-3 and TRBJ2-1, is EAGVVQSPRYKIIEKKQPVAFWCNPISGHNTLYWYLQNLGQGPELLIRYENEEAVDDSQLPKDRFSAERLKGVDSTLKIQPAELGDSAVYLCASSFDYSPNNEQFFGPGTRLTVL.